These T cell receptor beta chains were read from a single sample in a study of cytomegalovirus exposure and HLA in healthy donors. The data were produced by immunoSEQ multiplex PCR, yet TCRdb's version contains in-frame clones alone and is incomplete. The sample shows some 110,000 clones, approximately 80% of them seen only once. The sequenced sample was PBMCs. All receptors come from a man aged 50-59 years in good health and CMV-seronegative. CDR3s include the opening cysteine and the closing phenylalanine or tryptophan. The D gene is left open where the match is weak. Rows give clone size only sometimes, using once, few, many, or a class for an expanded clone.

size: few; J: TRBJ1-2; V: TRBV5-1; D: -; CDR3: CASSLVQGRNYGYTF; DNA: TGCGCCAGCAGCTTGGTGCAGGGAAGGAACTATGGCTACACCTTC
size: -; J: TRBJ2-1; V: TRBV19; D: -; CDR3: CASSITGNEQFF; DNA: TGTGCCAGTAGTATAACCGGCAATGAGCAGTTCTTC
size: -; J: TRBJ2-1; V: TRBV5-6; D: -; CDR3: CASSLDRSFWGEQFF; DNA: TGTGCCAGCAGCTTGGACAGGAGTTTTTGGGGTGAGCAGTTCTTC
size: -; J: TRBJ1-2; V: TRBV19; D: -; CDR3: CASSLSGRSNYDYTF; DNA: TGTGCCAGTAGTCTTTCCGGGAGATCTAACTATGACTACACCTTC
size: -; J: TRBJ2-2; V: TRBV5-6; D: TRBD2; CDR3: CASSWGRGNTGELFF; DNA: TGTGCCAGCAGCTGGGGGAGGGGTAACACCGGGGAGCTGTTTTTT
size: -; J: TRBJ2-5; V: TRBV11-2; D: TRBD1; CDR3: CASSSTGTGEETQYF; DNA: TGTGCCAGCAGCTCTACCGGGACAGGGGAAGAGACCCAGTACTTC
size: -; J: TRBJ2-3; V: TRBV5-4; D: TRBD2; CDR3: CASSHRTSDPLTDTQYF; DNA: TGTGCCAGCAGCCACCGGACTAGCGACCCACTCACAGATACGCAGTATTTT
size: -; J: TRBJ1-6; V: TRBV5-6; D: -; CDR3: CASSRPADNSPLHF; DNA: TGTGCCAGCAGCCGACCGGCGGATAATTCACCCCTCCACTTT
size: -; J: TRBJ1-2; V: TRBV2; D: TRBD1; CDR3: CASKRTGYGYTF; DNA: TGTGCCAGCAAGAGGACAGGCTATGGCTACACCTTC
size: once; J: TRBJ2-5; V: TRBV14; D: TRBD1; CDR3: CASSQDRGRQGAQETQYF; DNA: TGTGCCAGCAGCCAAGATCGGGGGCGGCAGGGGGCCCAAGAGACCCAGTACTTC
size: once; J: TRBJ1-1; V: TRBV28; D: -; CDR3: CASSRGILNTEAFF; DNA: TGTGCCAGCAGTCGAGGAATATTGAACACTGAAGCTTTCTTT
size: -; J: TRBJ1-2; V: TRBV2; D: -; CDR3: CASSADNNYGYTF; DNA: TGTGCCAGCAGTGCGGACAATAACTATGGCTACACCTTC
size: -; J: TRBJ2-3; V: TRBV5-1; D: TRBD1; CDR3: CASSIQGAAEDTQYF; DNA: TGCGCCAGCAGCATACAGGGGGCGGCGGAGGATACGCAGTATTTT
size: -; J: TRBJ2-7; V: TRBV6-5; D: TRBD1; CDR3: CASSRDRGPLYEQYF; DNA: TGTGCCAGCAGCAGGGACAGGGGGCCCCTCTACGAGCAGTACTTC
size: -; J: TRBJ2-1; V: TRBV7-2; D: -; CDR3: CASSPHSSYNEQFF; DNA: TGTGCCAGCAGCCCTCATAGCTCCTACAATGAGCAGTTCTTC
size: -; J: TRBJ2-2; V: TRBV5-1; D: -; CDR3: CASSLAGGDTGELFF; DNA: TGCGCCAGCAGCTTGGCGGGGGGCGACACCGGGGAGCTGTTTTTT
size: -; J: TRBJ2-2; V: TRBV19; D: TRBD1; CDR3: CASRGTGGWELFF; DNA: TGTGCCAGTAGGGGGACAGGGGGTTGGGAGCTGTTTTTT
size: -; J: TRBJ2-2; V: TRBV7-8; D: -; CDR3: CASSHLFRRGRITGELFF; DNA: TGTGCCAGCAGCCATCTCTTCCGTCGGGGAAGAATCACCGGGGAGCTGTTTTTT
size: -; J: TRBJ2-7; V: TRBV6-1; D: TRBD1; CDR3: CASSEEGDRAISYEQYF; DNA: TGTGCCAGCAGTGAAGAAGGGGACAGGGCTATTTCCTACGAGCAGTACTTC
size: -; J: TRBJ2-7; V: TRBV7-9; D: TRBD1; CDR3: CASSQYVGTEISYEQYF; DNA: TGTGCCAGCAGCCAATACGTCGGGACAGAAATCTCCTACGAGCAGTACTTC
size: few; J: TRBJ2-3; V: TRBV29-1; D: TRBD2; CDR3: CSVDTPGGGRDTDTQYF; DNA: TGCAGCGTTGATACACCTGGCGGGGGGAGGGATACAGATACGCAGTATTTT
size: -; J: TRBJ2-2; V: TRBV4-3; D: TRBD1; CDR3: CASSRGRNTGELFF; DNA: TGCGCCAGCAGCAGGGGGCGTAACACCGGGGAGCTGTTTTTT
size: -; J: TRBJ1-5; V: TRBV7-9; D: -; CDR3: CASSWEQEPHQPQHF; DNA: TGTGCCAGCAGCTGGGAACAGGAGCCTCATCAGCCCCAGCATTTT
size: few; J: TRBJ1-4; V: TRBV18; D: -; CDR3: CASSPGQGGKLFF; DNA: TGTGCCAGCTCACCGGGACAAGGAGGAAAACTGTTTTTT
size: -; J: TRBJ2-4; V: TRBV5-4; D: -; CDR3: CASSLVLAGAKNIQYF; DNA: TGTGCCAGCAGCTTGGTATTGGCGGGAGCCAAAAACATTCAGTACTTC
size: -; J: TRBJ2-7; V: TRBV7-8; D: TRBD1; CDR3: CASSFNRGLSYEQYF; DNA: TGTGCCAGCAGCTTTAACAGGGGGCTTTCCTACGAGCAGTACTTC
size: -; J: TRBJ2-5; V: TRBV19; D: -; CDR3: CASSKTLYGEQYF; DNA: TGTGCCAGTAGTAAGACCTTGTACGGGGAGCAGTACTTC
size: -; J: TRBJ1-5; V: TRBV7-2; D: TRBD1; CDR3: CASSPGTGGNQPQHF; DNA: TGTGCCAGCAGCCCAGGAACAGGGGGCAATCAGCCCCAGCATTTT
size: -; J: TRBJ2-4; V: TRBV19; D: TRBD1; CDR3: CASSTGTGVLGKNIQYF; DNA: TGTGCCAGTAGTACCGGGACAGGGGTTTTAGGCAAAAACATTCAGTACTTC
size: once; J: TRBJ1-6; V: TRBV5-6; D: -; CDR3: CASSSRAGNSPLHF; DNA: TGTGCCAGCAGCTCCAGGGCCGGTAATTCACCCCTCCACTTT
size: -; J: TRBJ2-2; V: TRBV6-1; D: TRBD2; CDR3: CASSEARGGGTGELFF; DNA: TGTGCCAGCAGTGAAGCACGCGGGGGGGGGACCGGGGAGCTGTTTTTT
size: -; J: TRBJ1-1; V: TRBV6-6; D: -; CDR3: CASSSNRNTEAFF; DNA: TGTGCCAGCAGTTCCAACAGAAACACTGAAGCTTTCTTT
size: few; J: TRBJ2-2; V: TRBV5-8; D: -; CDR3: CASSLGRETGELFF; DNA: TGTGCCAGCAGCTTGGGGAGGGAGACCGGGGAGCTGTTTTTT
size: few; J: TRBJ1-1; V: TRBV10-3; D: -; CDR3: CAIGEGAQRNTEAFF; DNA: TGTGCCATCGGGGAAGGGGCCCAAAGGAACACTGAAGCTTTCTTT
size: -; J: TRBJ2-7; V: TRBV7-2; D: TRBD1; CDR3: CASSLAGTGGYEQYF; DNA: TGTGCCAGCAGCTTAGCGGGGACAGGGGGCTACGAGCAGTACTTC
size: -; J: TRBJ1-3; V: TRBV7-9; D: -; CDR3: CASSLAEGRSGNTIYF; DNA: TGTGCCAGCAGCTTAGCAGAGGGTCGCTCTGGAAACACCATATATTTT
size: -; J: TRBJ1-4; V: TRBV7-6; D: -; CDR3: CASSSRWRNEKLFF; DNA: TGTGCCAGCAGCTCCCGGTGGAGGAATGAAAAACTGTTTTTT
size: -; J: TRBJ1-2; V: TRBV7-2; D: TRBD1; CDR3: CASSLSTGTAYGYTF; DNA: TGTGCCAGCAGCTTAAGTACCGGGACAGCTTATGGCTACACCTTC
size: -; J: TRBJ2-5; V: TRBV5-1; D: -; CDR3: CASSLGVEVEETQYF; DNA: TGCGCCAGCAGCTTGGGGGTGGAGGTAGAAGAGACCCAGTACTTC
size: -; J: TRBJ2-3; V: TRBV11-2; D: -; CDR3: CASSLGLLPSTDTQYF; DNA: TGTGCCAGCAGCTTAGGGCTCCTTCCTAGCACAGATACGCAGTATTTT
size: -; J: TRBJ1-1; V: TRBV15; D: -; CDR3: CATSGGGGLPDTEAFF; DNA: TGTGCCACCAGCGGAGGAGGAGGGCTACCAGACACTGAAGCTTTCTTT
size: -; J: TRBJ1-4; V: TRBV5-1; D: TRBD1; CDR3: CASSWGQGFWNEKLFF; DNA: TGCGCCAGCAGCTGGGGACAGGGGTTTTGGAATGAAAAACTGTTTTTT
size: -; J: TRBJ2-3; V: TRBV19; D: TRBD1; CDR3: CASTAHMDRPRTDTQYF; DNA: TGTGCCAGTACCGCCCACATGGACAGGCCCCGCACAGATACGCAGTATTTT
size: -; J: TRBJ2-5; V: TRBV5-1; D: TRBD2; CDR3: CASSATLAGQETQYF; DNA: TGCGCCAGCAGCGCAACACTAGCGGGCCAAGAGACCCAGTACTTC
size: -; J: TRBJ2-1; V: TRBV6-5; D: TRBD2; CDR3: CASSYGEGGRNEQFF; DNA: TGTGCCAGCAGTTACGGGGAGGGTGGAAGGAATGAGCAGTTCTTC
size: few; J: TRBJ1-2; V: TRBV6-5; D: TRBD1; CDR3: CASSYSGRGRNYGYTF; DNA: TGTGCCAGCAGTTACTCAGGCAGGGGGCGAAACTATGGCTACACCTTC
size: -; J: TRBJ1-5; V: TRBV7-9; D: -; CDR3: CASSLDRQPQHF; DNA: TGTGCCAGCAGCTTAGATCGTCAGCCCCAGCATTTT
size: -; J: TRBJ1-2; V: TRBV5-1; D: TRBD1; CDR3: CASSLGDRGNGYTF; DNA: TGCGCCAGCAGCTTGGGGGACAGGGGGAATGGCTACACCTTC
size: -; J: TRBJ1-2; V: TRBV7-9; D: -; CDR3: CASSSGSNYGYTF; DNA: TGTGCCAGCAGCTCCGGGTCTAACTATGGCTACACCTTC
size: -; J: TRBJ2-7; V: TRBV6-5; D: -; CDR3: CASSPRGGASYEQYF; DNA: TGTGCCAGCAGCCCTCGCGGGGGCGCGAGTTACGAGCAGTACTTC
size: -; J: TRBJ2-2; V: TRBV28; D: TRBD1; CDR3: CASSSLRTGTGSGELFF; DNA: TGTGCCAGCAGTTCCCTACGAACCGGGACAGGGTCCGGGGAGCTGTTTTTT
size: few; J: TRBJ2-1; V: TRBV29-1; D: TRBD2; CDR3: CSVERSVRLAVYNEQFF; DNA: TGCAGCGTTGAGAGGTCGGTCAGACTAGCGGTCTACAATGAGCAGTTCTTC
size: -; J: TRBJ2-6; V: TRBV5-1; D: -; CDR3: CASSSQAGTGANVLTF; DNA: TGCGCCAGCAGCTCCCAGGCGGGTACCGGGGCCAACGTCCTGACTTTC
size: -; J: TRBJ2-7; V: TRBV7-9; D: TRBD2; CDR3: CASSLRRAWTSRAYEQYF; DNA: TGTGCCAGCAGCCTCAGGCGGGCCTGGACTAGCCGAGCCTACGAGCAGTACTTC
size: -; J: TRBJ1-2; V: TRBV11-2; D: -; CDR3: CASSLQTNYGYTF; DNA: TGTGCCAGCAGCTTACAGACTAACTATGGCTACACCTTC
size: -; J: TRBJ1-2; V: TRBV5-1; D: TRBD1; CDR3: CASSRDSNYGYTF; DNA: TGCGCCAGCAGCCGGGACAGTAACTATGGCTACACCTTC
size: -; J: TRBJ1-1; V: TRBV28; D: -; CDR3: CASRMTGLVEAFF; DNA: TGTGCCAGCAGAATGACAGGATTGGTAGAAGCTTTCTTT
size: -; J: TRBJ2-3; V: TRBV7-6; D: TRBD2; CDR3: CASSRIAGFTDTQYF; DNA: TGTGCCAGCAGCAGAATAGCGGGGTTCACAGATACGCAGTATTTT
size: -; J: TRBJ1-1; V: TRBV18; D: -; CDR3: CASSLNRDGTEAFF; DNA: TGTGCCAGCTCACTTAACAGGGACGGGACTGAAGCTTTCTTT
size: -; J: TRBJ1-2; V: TRBV19; D: TRBD1; CDR3: CASSLPDRFSGYTF; DNA: TGTGCCAGTAGCCTTCCGGACAGGTTTTCTGGCTACACCTTC